The rows below give T cell receptor beta chains drawn from one sample of a study of blood T cell repertoires in COVID-19. This table comes from immunoSEQ multiplex PCR, and its TCRdb copy is limited to in-frame clones, with some not included. Of about 75,000 clones in the sample, 79% were seen once. The source material was peripheral blood. Source of these receptors: a woman at least 80 years old with active or convalescent COVID-19. The CDR3 runs from the conserved cysteine through the conserved F or W. Fields, in order: V gene, J gene, CDR3 length, D gene, CDR3 protein. A D gene is named only where the DNA matches it firmly.

>TRBV4-3|TRBJ2-7|16|-
CASSQDVNFDSYEQYF
>TRBV18|TRBJ2-6|18|TRBD1
CASSFAGTGLTGANVLTF
>TRBV5-1|TRBJ2-1|15|-
CASSSRTESYNEQFF
>TRBV24-1|TRBJ2-2|14|-
CATSDFGGTGELFF
>TRBV2|TRBJ2-3|16|TRBD1
CASSRPGQLSTDTQYF
>TRBV6-2/TRBV6-3|TRBJ2-5|16|TRBD2
CASSYWAGEVEETQYF
>TRBV7-9|TRBJ2-1|15|-
CASTEWWGRYNEQFF
>TRBV7-3|TRBJ2-1|15|TRBD2
CASSSRRGDYNEQFF
>TRBV24-1|TRBJ1-1|15|TRBD1
CATSGPGQGRTEAFF
>TRBV7-2|TRBJ1-2|13|-
CASSWTSGGADTF
>TRBV15|TRBJ1-1|17|-
CATSRDLRTDMNTEAFF
>TRBV18|TRBJ1-3|15|-
CASSPPDFSGNTIYF
>TRBV10-3|TRBJ1-5|15|TRBD1
CAISESTGGGQPQHF
>TRBV6-5|TRBJ1-2|13|TRBD1
CASKIQGANGYTF
>TRBV3-1/TRBV3-2|TRBJ2-7|16|TRBD2
CASSQAGLAGGYEQYF
>TRBV5-1|TRBJ2-1|16|TRBD2
CASSYPTSGKNNEQFF
>TRBV5-5|TRBJ2-7|16|-
CASSLVTGTSSYEQYF
>TRBV7-3|TRBJ2-7|13|-
CASSPSRGYEQYF
>TRBV9|TRBJ1-3|15|TRBD1
CASSERQGGGNTIYF